This T cell receptor beta chain derives from a study of T cell responses to AZD1222 COVID-19 vaccine. Study conclusions and caveats: Donors were mostly white British, more females; clonal diversity possibly underestimated.

Points on this clone: Its antigen is still unknown.

TCRdb's table, derived via immunoSEQ multiplex PCR, lists solely in-frame clones and lacks some. The table includes roughly 110,000 clones, roughly 88% detected once. The CDR3 is 13 amino acids. V lost 2 bases and J lost 2, with 7 bases in between. The germline gives CDR1 SEHNR, CDR2 FQNEAQ (reference sequence). The chain has TRBV7-9 and TRBJ2-7; no clear D. This receptor was taken from an adult who received the AZD1222 COVID-19 vaccine. Sequenced here: peripheral blood, sampled 28 days after the second AZD1222 dose. In DNA, the CDR3 is TGTGCCAGCAGCTTAAGTGGGACCTACGAGCAGTACTTC. This encodes CASSLSGTYEQYF.